This entry is about one T cell receptor beta chain. Sequencing was performed with immunoSEQ multiplex PCR; in TCRdb, only in-frame clones are kept and a portion is missing. The sample has 65,000 to 90,000 clones; around nine tenths are singletons. The sample belongs to a study of blood T cell repertoires in COVID-19. Study-wide context: The United States, Italy and Spain were the sources of the acute and convalescent COVID-19 samples. Nucleic acid was either cDNA or gDNA, and it came from T cells, B-cell-depleted T cells, or PBMCs.

Per germline, CDR1 SGHRS and CDR2 YFSETQ. The ends were cut back, 4 bases at V and 3 bases at J, with 19 bases in the middle. CDR3 length equals 16 residues. This receptor was identified in a human donor in a cohort sampled during active COVID-19. This chain connects TRBV5-1 to TRBJ2-5; TRBD2 is a possible D gene (7 bases). The sample consisted of peripheral blood. CDR3 amino acids: CASSPRRRGAKETQYF. CDR3 DNA: TGCGCCAGCAGCCCTCGGAGACGGGGGGCAAAAGAGACCCAGTACTTC.